One sample yielded the 2 T cell receptor beta chains listed below, sequenced in a study of CD8 T cells in ankylosing spondylitis. General study results and limits: A TCR beta motif of about eight highly homologous variants appeared characteristic of ankylosing spondylitis blood.

These TCRs are of unknown antigen specificity. In TCRdb, the 5' RACE reads were re-called with MiXCR into one record per CDR3 protein. The sample lists about 800,000 distinct CDR3 sequences, approximately 10% occurring once. Sequenced material: blood, either unsorted or a sorted T cell fraction (not recorded which). These receptor sequences come from a male donor with ankylosing spondylitis.

This clonotype was seen many times. The chain uses TRBV12-3 or TRBV12-4 and TRBJ2-4; D gene unclear. CDR3 length equals 11 residues. V lost 6 bases, J lost 5 bases, and 5 bases lay in between. The CDR3 loop is CASRGENIQYF. The CDR3 nucleotides read TGTGCCAGCAGGGGCGAAAACATTCAGTACTTC.

V usage is TRBV6-1 and J usage is TRBJ2-1; 12 bases map to TRBD2. V shed 6 bases and J 9 bases; nucleotides not matched to a gene: 9. The V gene's germline CDR1 is MNHNS and CDR2 SASEGT. This CDR3 has 15 amino acids. The CDR3, as DNA: TGTGCCAGCAGACAGCGCGGACTAGCGGGAACTGAGCAGTTCTTC. Encoded protein: CASRQRGLAGTEQFF.